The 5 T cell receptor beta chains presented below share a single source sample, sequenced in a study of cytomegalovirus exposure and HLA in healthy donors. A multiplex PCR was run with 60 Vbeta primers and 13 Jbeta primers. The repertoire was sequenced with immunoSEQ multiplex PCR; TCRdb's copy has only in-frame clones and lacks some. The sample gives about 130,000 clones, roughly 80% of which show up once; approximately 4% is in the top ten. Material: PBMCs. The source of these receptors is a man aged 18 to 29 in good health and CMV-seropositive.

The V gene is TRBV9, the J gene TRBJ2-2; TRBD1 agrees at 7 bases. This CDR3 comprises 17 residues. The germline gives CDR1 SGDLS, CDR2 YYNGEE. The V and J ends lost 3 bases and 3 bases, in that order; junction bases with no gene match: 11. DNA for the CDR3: TGTGCCAGCAGCGACCCATTGAGCGGACAGGACACCGGGGAGCTGTTTTTT. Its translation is CASSDPLSGQDTGELFF.

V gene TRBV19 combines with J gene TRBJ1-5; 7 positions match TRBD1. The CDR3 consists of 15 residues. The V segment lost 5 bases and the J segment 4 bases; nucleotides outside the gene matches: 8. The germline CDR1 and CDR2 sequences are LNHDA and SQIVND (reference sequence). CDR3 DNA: TGTGCCAGTAGTCCGCGAGGGACAGTTAATCAGCCCCAGCATTTT. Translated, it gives CASSPRGTVNQPQHF.

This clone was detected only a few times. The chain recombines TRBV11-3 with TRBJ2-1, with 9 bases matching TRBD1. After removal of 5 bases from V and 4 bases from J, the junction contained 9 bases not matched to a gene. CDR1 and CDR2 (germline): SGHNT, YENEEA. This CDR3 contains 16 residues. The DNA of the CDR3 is TGTGCCAGCAGCGACAGGGGGACTGATGAATACAATGAGCAGTTCTTC. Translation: CASSDRGTDEYNEQFF.

For the CDR3, the DNA is TGTGCCAGTAGTATAATAAAGGGGGATGAAGCTTTCTTT. Its translation is CASSIIKGDEAFF. The chain uses TRBV19 and TRBJ1-1; D may be TRBD1 (6 bases). Trimming took 2 bases from V and 7 from J, leaving 11 bases between them. The CDR3 totals 13 residues. Germline CDR1 reads LNHDA; CDR2 reads SQIVND (reference sequence).

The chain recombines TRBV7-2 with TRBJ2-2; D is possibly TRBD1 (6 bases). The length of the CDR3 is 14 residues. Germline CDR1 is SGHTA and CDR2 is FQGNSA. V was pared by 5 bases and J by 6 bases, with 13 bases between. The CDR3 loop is CASSGQNAAGELFF. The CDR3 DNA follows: TGTGCCAGCAGCGGACAGAACGCGGCCGGGGAGCTGTTTTTT.